This T cell receptor (beta chain) originates from a study of blood T cell repertoires in COVID-19. Study in general: Nucleic acid was either cDNA or gDNA, and it came from T cells, B-cell-depleted T cells, or PBMCs.

TCRdb keeps only in-frame clones here, not all; method: immunoSEQ multiplex PCR. Of some 260,000 clones in the sample, around 84% are singletons; the top ten hold around 1.8%. This CDR3 has 15 amino acids. The germline V gene encodes CDR1 SGHRS and CDR2 YFSETQ. The V end lost 0 bases, the J end lost 5 bases, and 13 bases lay between the germline ends. Participant age was roughly 18 to 90 years, and participants resided in roughly 25 US areas. Symptom resolution, clearance, or two negative PCRs marked donors in Cohort 3 as recovered. The sequence was collected from a man aged 35-49 years who had recovered from COVID-19. Sequencing was carried out using PBMCs or T cells enriched from blood (not recorded which). The V call is TRBV5-1, the J call TRBJ2-3, with unresolved D. The CDR3 protein is CASSLEVRGEDTQYF. CDR3 DNA: TGCGCCAGCAGCTTGGAAGTGCGAGGTGAAGATACGCAGTATTTT.